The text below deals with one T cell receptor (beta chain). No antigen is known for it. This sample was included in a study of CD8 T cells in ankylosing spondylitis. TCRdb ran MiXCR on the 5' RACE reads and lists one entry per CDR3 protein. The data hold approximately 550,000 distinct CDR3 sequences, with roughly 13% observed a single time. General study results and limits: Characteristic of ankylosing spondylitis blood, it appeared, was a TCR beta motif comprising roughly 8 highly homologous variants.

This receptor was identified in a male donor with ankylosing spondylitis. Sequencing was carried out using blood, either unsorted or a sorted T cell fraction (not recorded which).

The CDR3 DNA is TGTGCCAGCAGTTACCCCGCCTCTGATACGCAGTATTTT. Its translation: CASSYPASDTQYF. The chain employs TRBV6-6 and TRBJ2-3; D call uncertain. CDR1 is MNHNY, CDR2 SVGAGI, per germline (reference sequence). The CDR3 is made up of 13 amino acids. Trimming shortened V by 2 bases and J by 6 bases, and 9 bases separated the two germline ends.